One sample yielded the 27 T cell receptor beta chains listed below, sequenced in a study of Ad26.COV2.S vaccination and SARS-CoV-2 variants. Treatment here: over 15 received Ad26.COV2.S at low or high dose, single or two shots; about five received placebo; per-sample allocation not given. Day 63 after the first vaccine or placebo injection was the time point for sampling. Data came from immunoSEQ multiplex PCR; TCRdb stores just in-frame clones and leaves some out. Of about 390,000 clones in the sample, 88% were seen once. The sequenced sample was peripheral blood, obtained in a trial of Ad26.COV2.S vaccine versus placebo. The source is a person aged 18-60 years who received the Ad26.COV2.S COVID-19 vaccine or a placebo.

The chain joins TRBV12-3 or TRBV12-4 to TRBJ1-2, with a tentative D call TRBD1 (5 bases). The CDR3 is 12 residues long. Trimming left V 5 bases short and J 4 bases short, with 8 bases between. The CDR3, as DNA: TGTGCCAGCAGTACCGACAGCTATGGCTACACCTTC. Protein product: CASSTDSYGYTF.

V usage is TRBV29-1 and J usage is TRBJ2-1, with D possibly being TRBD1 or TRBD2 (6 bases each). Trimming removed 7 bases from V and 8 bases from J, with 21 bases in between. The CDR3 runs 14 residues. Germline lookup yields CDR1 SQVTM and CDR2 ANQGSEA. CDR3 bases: TGCAGCGGTAAAAGGGGGGCCCGTGTATATGAGCAGTTCTTC. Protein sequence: CSGKRGARVYEQFF.

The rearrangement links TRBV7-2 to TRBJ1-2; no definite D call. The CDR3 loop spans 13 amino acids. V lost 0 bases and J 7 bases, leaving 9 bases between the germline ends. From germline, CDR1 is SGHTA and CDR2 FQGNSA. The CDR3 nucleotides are TGTGCCAGCAGCTTAGCGGGGTTCCGTGGCTACACCTTC. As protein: CASSLAGFRGYTF.

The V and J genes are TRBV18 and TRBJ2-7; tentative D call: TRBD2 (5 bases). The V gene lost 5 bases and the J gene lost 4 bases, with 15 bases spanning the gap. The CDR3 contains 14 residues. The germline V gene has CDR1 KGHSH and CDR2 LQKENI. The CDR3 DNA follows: TGTGCCAGCTCATTAACCCAGGACTGGTACGAGCAGTACTTC. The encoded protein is CASSLTQDWYEQYF. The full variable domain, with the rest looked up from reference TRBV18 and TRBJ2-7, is NAGVMQNPRHLVRRRGQEARLRCSPMKGHSHVYWYRQLPEEGLKFMVYLQKENIIDESGMPKERFSAEFPKEGPSILRIQQVVRGDSAAYFCASSLTQDWYEQYFGPGTRLTVT.

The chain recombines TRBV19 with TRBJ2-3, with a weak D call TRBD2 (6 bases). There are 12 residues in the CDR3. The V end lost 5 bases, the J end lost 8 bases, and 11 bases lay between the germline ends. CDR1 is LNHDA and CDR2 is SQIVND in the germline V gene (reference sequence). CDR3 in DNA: TGTGCCAGTAGTCAGACTAGTTCTACGCAGTATTTT. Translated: CASSQTSSTQYF.

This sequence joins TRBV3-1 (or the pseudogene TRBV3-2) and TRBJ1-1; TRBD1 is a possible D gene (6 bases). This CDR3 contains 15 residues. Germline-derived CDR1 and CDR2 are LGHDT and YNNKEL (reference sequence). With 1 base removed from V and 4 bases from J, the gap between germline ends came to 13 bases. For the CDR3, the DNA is TGTGCCAGCAGCCAAGCTTCAGGGGAGGGCACTGAAGCTTTCTTT. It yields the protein CASSQASGEGTEAFF.

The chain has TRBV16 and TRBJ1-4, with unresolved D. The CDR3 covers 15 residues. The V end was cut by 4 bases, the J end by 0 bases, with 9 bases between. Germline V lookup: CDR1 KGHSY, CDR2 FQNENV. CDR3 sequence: CASSPTETTNEKLFF. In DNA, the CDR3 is TGTGCCAGCAGCCCGACCGAGACAACTAATGAAAAACTGTTTTTT.

DNA of the CDR3: TGTGCCAGCAGCTTGACTAGCGGGGTCTCTCAAGAGACCCAGTACTTC. It codes for CASSLTSGVSQETQYF. V is TRBV5-5 and J is TRBJ2-5; 10 nucleotides match TRBD2. Germline V lookup: CDR1 SGHKS, CDR2 YYEKEE (reference sequence). V was pared by 1 base and J by 2 bases, with 5 bases of the junction left unmatched. The CDR3 spans 16 residues. Full variable domain (rest looked up from reference TRBV5-5 and TRBJ2-5): DAGVTQSPTHLIKTRGQQVTLRCSPISGHKSVSWYQQVLGQGPQFIFQYYEKEERGRGNFPDRFSARQFPNYSSELNVNALLLGDSALYLCASSLTSGVSQETQYFGPGTRLLVL.

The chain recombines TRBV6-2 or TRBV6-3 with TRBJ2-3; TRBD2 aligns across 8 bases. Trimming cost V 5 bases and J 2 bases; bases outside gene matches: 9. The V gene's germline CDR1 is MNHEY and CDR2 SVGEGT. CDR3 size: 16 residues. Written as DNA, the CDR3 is TGTGCCAGCAGTGACCGTCGGGGGGGGCTCACAGATACGCAGTATTTT. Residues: CASSDRRGGLTDTQYF.

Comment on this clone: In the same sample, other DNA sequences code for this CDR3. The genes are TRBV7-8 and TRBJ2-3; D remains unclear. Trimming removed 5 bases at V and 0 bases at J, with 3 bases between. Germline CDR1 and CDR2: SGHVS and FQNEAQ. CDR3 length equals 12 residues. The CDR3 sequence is CASSPSTDTQYF. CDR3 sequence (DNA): TGTGCCAGCAGCCCTAGCACAGATACGCAGTATTTT.

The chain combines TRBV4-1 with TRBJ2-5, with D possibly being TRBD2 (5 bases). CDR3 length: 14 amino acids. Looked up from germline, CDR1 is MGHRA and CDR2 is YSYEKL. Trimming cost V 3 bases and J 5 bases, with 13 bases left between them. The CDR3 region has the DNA TGCGCCAGCAGCCAGGACTCACGTCCGGAGACCCAGTACTTC. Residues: CASSQDSRPETQYF.

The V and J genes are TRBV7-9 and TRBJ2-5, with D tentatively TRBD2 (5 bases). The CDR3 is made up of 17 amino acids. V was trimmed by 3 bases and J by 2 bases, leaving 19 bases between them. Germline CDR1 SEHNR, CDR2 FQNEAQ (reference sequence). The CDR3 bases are TGTGCCAGCAGCTTCCTTTTCGGGTTGAGCGGACAAGAGACCCAGTACTTC. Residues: CASSFLFGLSGQETQYF.

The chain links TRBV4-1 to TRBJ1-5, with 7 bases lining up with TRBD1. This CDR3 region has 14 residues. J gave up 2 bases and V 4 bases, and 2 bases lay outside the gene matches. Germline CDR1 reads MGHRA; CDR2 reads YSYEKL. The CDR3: CASSRGTGNQPQHF. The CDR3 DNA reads TGCGCCAGCAGCCGCGGGACAGGCAATCAGCCCCAGCATTTT.

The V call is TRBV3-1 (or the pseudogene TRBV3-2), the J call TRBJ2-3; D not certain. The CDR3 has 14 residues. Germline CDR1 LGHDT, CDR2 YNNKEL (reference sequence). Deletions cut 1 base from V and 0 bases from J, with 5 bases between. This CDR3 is CASSQVGSTDTQYF. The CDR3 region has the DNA TGTGCCAGCAGCCAAGTCGGGAGCACAGATACGCAGTATTTT.

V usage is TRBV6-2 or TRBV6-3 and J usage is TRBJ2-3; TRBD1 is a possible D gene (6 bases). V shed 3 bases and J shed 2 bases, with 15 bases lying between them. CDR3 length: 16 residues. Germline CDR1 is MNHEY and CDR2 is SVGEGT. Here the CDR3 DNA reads TGTGCCAGCAGTTATTCAGGGGACGGATCCACAGATACGCAGTATTTT. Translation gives CASSYSGDGSTDTQYF.

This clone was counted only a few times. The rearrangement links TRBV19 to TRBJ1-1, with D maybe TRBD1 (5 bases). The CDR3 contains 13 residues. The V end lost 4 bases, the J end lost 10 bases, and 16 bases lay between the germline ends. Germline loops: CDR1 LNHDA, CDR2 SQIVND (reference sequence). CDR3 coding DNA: TGTGCCAGTAGTACACCCTTTCTTGGGGGAGCTTTCTTT. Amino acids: CASSTPFLGGAFF.

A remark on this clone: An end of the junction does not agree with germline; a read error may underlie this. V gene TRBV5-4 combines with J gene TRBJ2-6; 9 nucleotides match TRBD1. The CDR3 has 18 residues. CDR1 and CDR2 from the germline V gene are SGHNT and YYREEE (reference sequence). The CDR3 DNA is TGCGCCAGCAGCTTGTCTTCCGGACAGGGGTCTGGGGCCAACGTCCTGACTTTC. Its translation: CASSLSSGQGSGANVLTF.

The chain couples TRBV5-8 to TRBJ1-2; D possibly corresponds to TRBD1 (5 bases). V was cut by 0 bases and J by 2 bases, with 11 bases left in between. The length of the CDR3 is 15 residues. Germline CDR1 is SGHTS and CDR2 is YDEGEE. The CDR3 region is CASSLDGGMNYGYTF. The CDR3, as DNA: TGTGCCAGCAGCTTGGACGGGGGAATGAACTATGGCTACACCTTC.

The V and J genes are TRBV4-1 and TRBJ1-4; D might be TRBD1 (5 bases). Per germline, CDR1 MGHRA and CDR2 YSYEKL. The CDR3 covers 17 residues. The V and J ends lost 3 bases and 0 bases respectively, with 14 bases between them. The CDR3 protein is CASSHSKGLTTNEKLFF. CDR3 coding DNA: TGCGCCAGCAGCCACTCCAAGGGGCTGACAACTAATGAAAAACTGTTTTTT.

DNA of the CDR3: TGTGCCAGCTCACCAAAGGGTACCACTGAAGCTTTCTTT. It translates to CASSPKGTTEAFF. The V and J genes are TRBV18 and TRBJ1-1; no clear D gene. The ends were cut back, 2 bases at V and 4 bases at J, with 8 bases in the middle. This CDR3 contains 13 residues. Germline V CDR1 and CDR2: KGHSH, LQKENI.

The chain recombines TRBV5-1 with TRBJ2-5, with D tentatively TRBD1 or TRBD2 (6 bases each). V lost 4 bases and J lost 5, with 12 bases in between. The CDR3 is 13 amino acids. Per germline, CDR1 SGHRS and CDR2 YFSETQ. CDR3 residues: CASSPGAGETQYF. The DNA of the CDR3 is TGCGCCAGCAGCCCGGGGGCTGGGGAGACCCAGTACTTC.

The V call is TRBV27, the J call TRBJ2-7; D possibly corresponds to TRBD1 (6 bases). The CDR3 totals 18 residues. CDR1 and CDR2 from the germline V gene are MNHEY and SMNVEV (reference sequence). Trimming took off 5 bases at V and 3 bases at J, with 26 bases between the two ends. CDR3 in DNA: TGTGCCAGCAGTCAGGAAACCTCAGGGGATCGAGTACGCTACGAGCAGTACTTC. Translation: CASSQETSGDRVRYEQYF.

DNA of the CDR3: TGCGCCAGCAGCCCCTCTAAACAGGGCGCTGGAAACTATGGCTACACCTTC. It encodes CASSPSKQGAGNYGYTF. V gene TRBV5-1 combines with J gene TRBJ1-2, with a weak D call TRBD1 (6 bases). Looked up from germline, CDR1 is SGHRS and CDR2 is YFSETQ. The CDR3 sequence is 17 residues long. V was clipped by 4 bases and J by 2 bases, with 21 bases between them.

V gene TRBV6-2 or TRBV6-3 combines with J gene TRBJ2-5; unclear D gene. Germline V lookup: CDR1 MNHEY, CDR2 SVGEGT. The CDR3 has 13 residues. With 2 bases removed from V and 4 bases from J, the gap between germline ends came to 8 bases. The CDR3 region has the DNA TGTGCCAGCAGTTACAGCCCAGGAGAGACCCAGTACTTC. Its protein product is CASSYSPGETQYF.

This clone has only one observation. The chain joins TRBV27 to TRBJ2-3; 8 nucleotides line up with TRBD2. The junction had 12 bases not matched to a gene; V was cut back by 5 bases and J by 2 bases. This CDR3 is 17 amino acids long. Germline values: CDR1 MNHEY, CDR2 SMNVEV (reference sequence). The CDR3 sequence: CASSQPFSGGNTDTQYF. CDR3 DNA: TGTGCCAGCAGTCAGCCGTTCTCGGGGGGGAACACAGATACGCAGTATTTT.

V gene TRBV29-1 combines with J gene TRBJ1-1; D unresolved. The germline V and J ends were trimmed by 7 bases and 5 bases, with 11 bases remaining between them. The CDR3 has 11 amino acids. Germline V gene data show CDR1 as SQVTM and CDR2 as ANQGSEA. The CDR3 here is CSAVGGTEAFF. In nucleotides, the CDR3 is TGCAGCGCCGTGGGCGGAACTGAAGCTTTCTTT. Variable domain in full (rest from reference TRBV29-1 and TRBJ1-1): SAVISQKPSRDICQRGTSLTIQCQVDSQVTMMFWYRQQPGQSLTLIATANQGSEATYESGFVIDKFPISRPNLTFSTLTVSNMSPEDSSIYLCSAVGGTEAFFGQGTRLTVV.

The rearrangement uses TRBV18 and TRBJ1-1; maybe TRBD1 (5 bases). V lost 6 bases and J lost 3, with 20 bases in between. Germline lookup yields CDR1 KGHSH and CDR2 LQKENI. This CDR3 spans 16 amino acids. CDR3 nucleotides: TGTGCCAGCTCGGCAAAGTCCTCAACAGGTTACACTGAAGCTTTCTTT. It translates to CASSAKSSTGYTEAFF.